This entry lists 19 T cell receptor beta chains sequenced from one sample in a study of early T cells in non-severe SARS-CoV-2 infection. TCRdb called the 5' RACE reads again in MiXCR, with one record for every CDR3 protein. The sample consists of 54,000 or so distinct CDR3 sequences, about 5.6% of them appearing once. Sequenced: whole blood. The receptors were sampled from an adult who was a healthcare worker with PCR-confirmed SARS-CoV-2 infection or an uninfected control (not recorded which).

V and J are TRBV20-1 and TRBJ1-1; perhaps TRBD1 as D (6 bases). Germline values: CDR1 DFQATT, CDR2 SNEGSKA (reference sequence). The length of the CDR3 is 14 residues. The V and J ends lost 3 bases and 0 bases respectively, with 11 bases between them. CDR3 bases: TGCAGTGCTAGTAGGCGGACAGTGAACACTGAAGCTTTCTTT. Protein sequence: CSASRRTVNTEAFF.

This clonotype was observed many times. The chain links TRBV5-5 to TRBJ2-7; no reliable D call. The CDR3 is 12 amino acids. The V end lost 4 bases, the J end lost 2 bases, and 7 bases lay between the germline ends. Germline CDR1 is SGHKS and CDR2 is YYEKEE (reference sequence). The CDR3 spells CASSPNPYEQYF. The CDR3 coding sequence is TGTGCCAGCAGCCCTAACCCCTACGAGCAGTACTTC.

This clonotype ranks as medium-sized. The rearrangement links TRBV7-6 to TRBJ2-3; no firm D call. Germline CDR1 and CDR2: SGHVS and FNYEAQ. The CDR3 runs 15 residues. Trimming stripped 0 bases from V and 0 bases from J, with 7 bases between. In DNA form, the CDR3 reads TGTGCCAGCAGCTTAGCTGGTGCTAGCACAGATACGCAGTATTTT. Protein: CASSLAGASTDTQYF.

This clonotype was recorded many times. This chain joins TRBV7-8 and TRBJ1-5, with TRBD1 identical over 10 bases. Unmatched junction bases numbered 4, after V lost 1 base and J lost 1 base. The germline gives CDR1 SGHVS, CDR2 FQNEAQ. The length of the CDR3 is 17 residues. The CDR3 DNA is TGTGCCAGCAGCTTAGTCGGGACAGGGGTAAGCAATCAGCCCCAGCATTTT. Translation gives CASSLVGTGVSNQPQHF.

This clonotype came up many times. The chain has TRBV20-1 and TRBJ2-7; 8 bases line up with TRBD1. The CDR3 covers 14 residues. Germline CDR1 reads DFQATT; CDR2 reads SNEGSKA (reference sequence). The ends lost 5 bases at V and 0 bases at J; junction bases unmatched: 6. CDR3 region: CSALGQATSYEQYF. CDR3 DNA: TGCAGTGCTCTGGGACAGGCGACCTCCTACGAGCAGTACTTC.

This clonotype occurred a few times. The chain carries TRBV6-1 and TRBJ1-3; D is undetermined. This CDR3 is 14 amino acids long. Trimming took 3 bases from V and 0 from J, leaving 6 bases between them. From germline, CDR1 is MNHNS and CDR2 SASEGT. CDR3 region: CASSETDSGNTIYF. CDR3 nucleotides: TGTGCCAGCAGTGAGACGGACTCTGGAAACACCATATATTTT.

This clonotype has ten or more counts. The gene calls are TRBV5-4 and TRBJ1-5; TRBD1 might be the D (5 bases). The V end was cut by 0 bases, the J end by 10 bases, with 11 bases between. The CDR3 extends over 13 amino acids. Germline V lookup: CDR1 SGHNT, CDR2 YYREEE (reference sequence). CDR3 nucleotides: TGTGCCAGCAGCTTGGCCGGGGGTGGCCCCCAGCATTTT. Its protein product is CASSLAGGGPQHF.

This clonotype was detected a few times. The rearrangement uses TRBV29-1 and TRBJ2-5; 7 bases agree with TRBD1. The germline V gene encodes CDR1 SQVTM and CDR2 ANQGSEA. V shed 7 bases and J 5 bases; nucleotides not matched to a gene: 13. The CDR3 totals 14 residues. The CDR3 coding sequence is TGCAGCGCTGCCCGTGGACAGGCCCATGAGACCCAGTACTTC. Residues: CSAARGQAHETQYF.

Comments on this clonotype: With a much larger clone just one base away, this may be a read error. This chain joins TRBV29-1 and TRBJ1-1; D remains ambiguous. The V gene lost 8 bases and the J gene lost 7 bases, with 20 bases spanning the gap. Germline CDR1 SQVTM, CDR2 ANQGSEA. The CDR3 sequence is 13 residues long. CDR3: CSSPREGGIEAFF. In DNA form, the CDR3 reads TGCAGCTCCCCCCGGGAGGGAGGTATTGAAGCTTTCTTT.

This clonotype has more than one count but fewer than ten. The chain couples TRBV29-1 to TRBJ2-2, with TRBD2 matching over 10 bases. The V gene's germline CDR1 is SQVTM and CDR2 ANQGSEA. The CDR3 covers 14 residues. J gave up 3 bases and V 7 bases, and 5 bases lay outside the gene matches. DNA of the CDR3: TGCAGCGCTTGGACTAGCGGTGACACCGGGGAGCTGTTTTTT. The encoded protein is CSAWTSGDTGELFF.

This clonotype was detected a few times. The rearrangement joins TRBV5-1 to TRBJ1-2, with D possibly TRBD1 on 6 matching bases. With 3 bases removed from V and 2 bases from J, the gap between germline ends came to 29 bases. Germline-derived CDR1 and CDR2 are SGHRS and YFSETQ. The CDR3 extends over 20 amino acids. The CDR3 DNA sequence: TGCGCCAGCAGCTCTCGTGGTTGGGGCTCAAACAGGGATACGAACTATGGCTACACCTTC. This codes for CASSSRGWGSNRDTNYGYTF.

At least ten counts were recorded for this clonotype. This rearrangement joins TRBV5-1 to TRBJ2-3, with D tentatively TRBD1 or TRBD2 (6 bases each). V shed 3 bases and J shed 0 bases, with 11 bases lying between them. Germline assignment: CDR1 SGHRS and CDR2 YFSETQ. The CDR3 contains 15 residues. The CDR3 region has the DNA TGCGCCAGCAGCTGGGGGGCCTCTAGCACAGATACGCAGTATTTT. The encoded protein is CASSWGASSTDTQYF. The full variable domain, with the rest looked up from reference TRBV5-1 and TRBJ2-3, is KAGVTQTPRYLIKTRGQQVTLSCSPISGHRSVSWYQQTPGQGLQFLFEYFSETQRNKGNFPGRFSGRQFSNSRSEMNVSTLELGDSALYLCASSWGASSTDTQYFGPGTRLTVL.

This chain links TRBV6-5 with TRBJ1-5, with 7 positions matching TRBD1. Germline V gene lookup returns CDR1 MNHEY and CDR2 SVGAGI. Losses at the gene ends were 4 bases for V and 1 base for J; bases not matched to a gene: 4. The CDR3 has 15 residues. The CDR3 loop reads CASSSQGTSNQPQHF. DNA of the CDR3: TGTGCCAGCAGTTCACAGGGGACCAGCAATCAGCCCCAGCATTTT.

This clonotype was counted a few times. The rearrangement links TRBV7-9 to TRBJ2-1, with a tentative D call TRBD2 (5 bases). Trimming left V 5 bases short and J 10 bases short, with 12 bases between. This CDR3 has 12 amino acids. Germline V lookup: CDR1 SEHNR, CDR2 FQNEAQ (reference sequence). CDR3 bases: TGTGCCAGCAGCCTTAAAGCGGCAGAGCAGTTCTTC. This translates into CASSLKAAEQFF.

This clonotype was found a few times. The chain joins TRBV6-1 to TRBJ1-5; TRBD1 is a possible D gene (5 bases). CDR3 length equals 15 residues. Germline CDR1 MNHNS, CDR2 SASEGT. V was trimmed by 4 bases and J by 3 bases, leaving 13 bases between them. CDR3 region: CASSASRGDNQPQHF. CDR3 nucleotide sequence: TGTGCCAGCAGTGCTTCGCGAGGGGACAATCAGCCCCAGCATTTT.

This clonotype was observed at least ten times. CDR3 bases: TGTGCCAGCAGTTACGTATCTAGCGGAAACTACGAGCAGTACTTC. As protein: CASSYVSSGNYEQYF. The chain carries TRBV6-5 and TRBJ2-7, with TRBD2 matching 7 bases. Germline CDR1 MNHEY, CDR2 SVGAGI. CDR3 length equals 15 residues. J was trimmed by 3 bases and V by 2 bases; bases with no gene match: 7.

In this sample, this clonotype turned up a few times. The chain employs TRBV5-4 and TRBJ1-1; D remains ambiguous. The CDR3 is 16 amino acids. With 4 bases removed from V and 11 bases from J, the gap between germline ends came to 27 bases. CDR1 is SGHNT and CDR2 is YYREEE in the germline V gene (reference sequence). The CDR3: CASSPGGYRIEESAFF. CDR3 bases: TGTGCCAGCAGCCCCGGCGGCTACCGAATAGAGGAATCGGCTTTCTTT.

The rearrangement uses TRBV6-6 and TRBJ2-2; D uncertain. The CDR3 sequence is 13 residues long. Germline V gene sequence: CDR1 MNHNY, CDR2 SVGAGI (reference sequence). V lost 2 bases to trimming and J lost 4 bases, with 5 bases between them. The chain's CDR3 is CASSYLSTGELFF. CDR3 DNA: TGTGCCAGCAGTTACCTCTCCACCGGGGAGCTGTTTTTT.

This clonotype was detected a few times. CDR3 bases: TGTGCCAGCTCACCGGGCCGTGACAGGGCCACTGAAGCTTTCTTT. Protein product: CASSPGRDRATEAFF. The rearrangement uses TRBV18 and TRBJ1-1; 7 bases align to TRBD1. V lost 3 bases to trimming and J lost 4 bases; unmatched junction nucleotides: 8. In germline, CDR1 is KGHSH, CDR2 LQKENI. The CDR3 has 15 residues.